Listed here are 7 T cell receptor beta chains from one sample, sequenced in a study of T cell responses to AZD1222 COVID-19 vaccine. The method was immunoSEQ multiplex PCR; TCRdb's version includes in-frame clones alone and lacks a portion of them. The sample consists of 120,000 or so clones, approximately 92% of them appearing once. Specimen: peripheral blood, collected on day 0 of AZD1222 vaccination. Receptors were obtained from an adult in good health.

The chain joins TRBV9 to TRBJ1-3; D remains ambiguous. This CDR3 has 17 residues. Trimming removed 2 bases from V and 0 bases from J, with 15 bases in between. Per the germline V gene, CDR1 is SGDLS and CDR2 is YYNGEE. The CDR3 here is CASSVSHSIRSGNTIYF. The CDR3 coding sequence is TGTGCCAGCAGCGTTTCCCATTCTATCCGCTCTGGAAACACCATATATTTT.

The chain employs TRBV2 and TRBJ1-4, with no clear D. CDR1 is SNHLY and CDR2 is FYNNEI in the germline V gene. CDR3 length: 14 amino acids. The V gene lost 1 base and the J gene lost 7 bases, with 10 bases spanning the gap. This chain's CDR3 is CASSEGAMGEKLFF. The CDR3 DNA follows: TGTGCCAGCAGTGAAGGGGCCATGGGTGAAAAACTGTTTTTT. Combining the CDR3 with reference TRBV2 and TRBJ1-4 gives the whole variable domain EPEVTQTPSHQVTQMGQEVILRCVPISNHLYFYWYRQILGQKVEFLVSFYNNEISEKSEIFDDQFSVERPDGSNFTLKIRSTKLEDSAMYFCASSEGAMGEKLFFGSGTQLSVL.

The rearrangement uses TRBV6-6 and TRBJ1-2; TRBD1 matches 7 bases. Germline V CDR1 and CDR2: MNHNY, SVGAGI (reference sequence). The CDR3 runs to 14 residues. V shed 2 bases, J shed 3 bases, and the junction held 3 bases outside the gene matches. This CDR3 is CASSYGTDYYGYTF. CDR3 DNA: TGTGCCAGCAGTTACGGGACAGATTACTATGGCTACACCTTC.

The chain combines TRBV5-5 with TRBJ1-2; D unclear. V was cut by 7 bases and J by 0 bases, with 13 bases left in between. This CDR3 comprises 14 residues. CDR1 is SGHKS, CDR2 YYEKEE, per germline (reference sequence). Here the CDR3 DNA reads TGTGCCAGCCGCCCCCCAGATTCTAACTATGGCTACACCTTC. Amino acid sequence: CASRPPDSNYGYTF.

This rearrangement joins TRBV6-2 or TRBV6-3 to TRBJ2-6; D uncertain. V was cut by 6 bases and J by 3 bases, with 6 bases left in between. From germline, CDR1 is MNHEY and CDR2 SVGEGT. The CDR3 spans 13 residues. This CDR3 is CASSGFGANVLTF. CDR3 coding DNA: TGTGCCAGCAGCGGCTTTGGGGCCAACGTCCTGACTTTC.

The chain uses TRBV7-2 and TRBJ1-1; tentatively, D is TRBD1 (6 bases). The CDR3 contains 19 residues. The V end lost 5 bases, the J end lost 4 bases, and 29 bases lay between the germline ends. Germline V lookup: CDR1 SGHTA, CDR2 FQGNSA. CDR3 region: CASSPKGFGGPWDGTEAFF. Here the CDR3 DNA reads TGTGCCAGCAGCCCAAAAGGTTTCGGGGGGCCGTGGGATGGCACTGAAGCTTTCTTT. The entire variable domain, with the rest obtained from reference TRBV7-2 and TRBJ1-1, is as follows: GAGVSQSPSNKVTEKGKDVELRCDPISGHTALYWYRQSLGQGLEFLIYFQGNSAPDKSGLPSDRFSAERTGGSVSTLTIQRTQQEDSAVYLCASSPKGFGGPWDGTEAFFGQGTRLTVV.

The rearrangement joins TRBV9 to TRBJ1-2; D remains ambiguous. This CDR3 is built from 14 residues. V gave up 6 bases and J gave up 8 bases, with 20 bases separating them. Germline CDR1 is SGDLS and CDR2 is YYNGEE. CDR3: CASKVGPTSGGYTF. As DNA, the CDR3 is TGTGCCAGCAAGGTCGGACCGACGTCTGGGGGCTACACCTTC.